Listed below are T cell receptor beta chains from one sample, sequenced in a study of chemoradiotherapy in HPV16-positive cancers. Generated by immunoSEQ multiplex PCR, the TCRdb table keeps only in-frame clones and is missing some. In the table there are more than 9,000 clones, around 90% of which are singletons. This sample was taken from a patient who underwent chemoradiotherapy. The receptors derive from a human donor with HPV-associated anogenital cancer. CDR3s include the opening cysteine and the closing phenylalanine or tryptophan. Fields, in order: J gene, V gene, D gene, clone size, CDR3 protein, CDR3 DNA. The D gene is left open where the match is weak. Only part of the rows carry a size: once, few, many, or a class if the clone is expanded.

j_gene: TRBJ2-5; v_gene: TRBV19; d_gene: .; abundance: .; CDR3aa: CASSIGGPGLNVRETQYF; CDR3nt: TGTGCCAGTAGTATTGGCGGGCCAGGGTTGAACGTCCGAGAGACCCAGTACTTC
j_gene: TRBJ1-5; v_gene: TRBV27; d_gene: TRBD1; abundance: .; CDR3aa: CASSQGDTHQPQHF; CDR3nt: TGTGCCAGCAGTCAGGGGGACACTCATCAGCCCCAGCATTTT
j_gene: TRBJ2-7; v_gene: TRBV7-2; d_gene: TRBD2; abundance: .; CDR3aa: CASSPGGAGGLAGGYEQYF; CDR3nt: TGTGCCAGCAGCCCCGGGGGAGCGGGGGGGCTCGCGGGTGGCTACGAGCAGTACTTC
j_gene: TRBJ1-5; v_gene: TRBV7-8; d_gene: .; abundance: .; CDR3aa: CASSLFRRSGRHNQPQHF; CDR3nt: TGTGCCAGCAGCTTATTTCGTCGATCGGGACGGCACAATCAGCCCCAGCATTTT
j_gene: TRBJ2-3; v_gene: TRBV6-1; d_gene: .; abundance: .; CDR3aa: CASSGQGTDTQYF; CDR3nt: TGTGCCAGCAGTGGTCAGGGCACAGATACGCAGTATTTT
j_gene: TRBJ2-3; v_gene: TRBV30; d_gene: .; abundance: few; CDR3aa: CAWSVGTTDTQYF; CDR3nt: TGTGCCTGGAGTGTGGGGACCACAGATACGCAGTATTTT
j_gene: TRBJ2-2; v_gene: TRBV5-4; d_gene: .; abundance: few; CDR3aa: CASSTGAGNTGELFF; CDR3nt: TGTGCCAGCAGCACCGGGGCAGGGAACACCGGGGAGCTGTTTTTT
j_gene: TRBJ1-2; v_gene: TRBV28; d_gene: TRBD1; abundance: .; CDR3aa: CASSLGQGWYGYTF; CDR3nt: TGTGCCAGCAGTCTCGGACAGGGTTGGTATGGCTACACCTTC
j_gene: TRBJ2-5; v_gene: TRBV30; d_gene: .; abundance: .; CDR3aa: CAWSVGGQGIKTQYF; CDR3nt: TGTGCCTGGAGTGTAGGAGGCCAGGGGATAAAGACCCAGTACTTC
j_gene: TRBJ1-3; v_gene: TRBV7-6; d_gene: TRBD1; abundance: .; CDR3aa: CASSTGGTGNTIYF; CDR3nt: TGTGCCAGCAGTACAGGGGGCACTGGAAACACCATATATTTT
j_gene: TRBJ2-7; v_gene: TRBV6-1; d_gene: TRBD1; abundance: .; CDR3aa: CASSEQQGGSYEQYF; CDR3nt: TGTGCCAGCAGTGAACAACAGGGGGGCTCCTACGAGCAGTACTTC
j_gene: TRBJ2-7; v_gene: TRBV9; d_gene: .; abundance: .; CDR3aa: CASSVGPGTVGGQYF; CDR3nt: TGTGCCAGCAGCGTAGGGCCCGGGACGGTGGGGGGGCAGTACTTC
j_gene: TRBJ2-2; v_gene: TRBV30; d_gene: .; abundance: .; CDR3aa: CAWSVRAGELFF; CDR3nt: TGTGCCTGGAGTGTAAGAGCCGGGGAGCTGTTTTTT
j_gene: TRBJ2-3; v_gene: TRBV4-2; d_gene: TRBD2; abundance: .; CDR3aa: CASSQGVAGGPTDTQYF; CDR3nt: TGTGCCAGCAGCCAAGGGGTAGCGGGGGGGCCCACAGATACGCAGTATTTT
j_gene: TRBJ2-1; v_gene: TRBV19; d_gene: .; abundance: once; CDR3aa: CASSIAPGRFNEQFF; CDR3nt: TGTGCCAGTAGTATTGCGCCGGGCCGATTCAATGAGCAGTTCTTC
j_gene: TRBJ2-7; v_gene: TRBV28; d_gene: .; abundance: .; CDR3aa: CASGRPYEQYF; CDR3nt: TGTGCCAGCGGGAGACCCTACGAGCAGTACTTC
j_gene: TRBJ2-6; v_gene: TRBV6-1; d_gene: TRBD1; abundance: .; CDR3aa: CASIRGPGANVLTF; CDR3nt: TGTGCCAGCATAAGGGGGCCTGGGGCCAACGTCCTGACTTTC
j_gene: TRBJ1-1; v_gene: TRBV6-5; d_gene: .; abundance: .; CDR3aa: CASSYRGTDTEAFF; CDR3nt: TGTGCCAGCAGTTACAGGGGAACAGACACTGAAGCTTTCTTT
j_gene: TRBJ2-1; v_gene: TRBV11-3; d_gene: TRBD1; abundance: .; CDR3aa: CASSSHRQGAYNEQFF; CDR3nt: TGTGCCAGCAGCTCACATAGACAGGGGGCCTACAATGAGCAGTTCTTC
j_gene: TRBJ2-5; v_gene: TRBV10-3; d_gene: .; abundance: .; CDR3aa: CAISEVQETQYF; CDR3nt: TGTGCCATCAGTGAAGTACAAGAGACCCAGTACTTC
j_gene: TRBJ2-5; v_gene: TRBV11-1; d_gene: .; abundance: .; CDR3aa: CASSFGFLETQYF; CDR3nt: TGTGCCAGCAGCTTTGGGTTCCTGGAGACCCAGTACTTC
j_gene: TRBJ2-2; v_gene: TRBV14; d_gene: .; abundance: few; CDR3aa: CASSTGDLNTGELFF; CDR3nt: TGTGCCAGCAGCACAGGAGATTTAAACACCGGGGAGCTGTTTTTT
j_gene: TRBJ1-2; v_gene: TRBV10-3; d_gene: .; abundance: .; CDR3aa: CAISGGGQGTYGYTF; CDR3nt: TGTGCCATCAGTGGGGGGGGACAAGGCACCTATGGCTACACCTTC
j_gene: TRBJ2-3; v_gene: TRBV7-8; d_gene: .; abundance: .; CDR3aa: CAIRPGLSTDTQYF; CDR3nt: TGTGCCATCCGGCCGGGGCTTTCGACAGATACGCAGTATTTT
j_gene: TRBJ1-5; v_gene: TRBV4-1; d_gene: .; abundance: .; CDR3aa: CASSQENSAGSQPQHF; CDR3nt: TGCGCCAGCAGCCAAGAAAATTCAGCAGGTTCGCAGCCCCAGCATTTT
j_gene: TRBJ2-2; v_gene: TRBV6-5; d_gene: TRBD2; abundance: once; CDR3aa: CASSRLAWAGELFF; CDR3nt: TGTGCCAGCAGTAGACTAGCCTGGGCCGGGGAGCTGTTTTTT
j_gene: TRBJ2-1; v_gene: TRBV5-1; d_gene: TRBD2; abundance: .; CDR3aa: CASSLSPGGSYNEQFF; CDR3nt: TGCGCCAGCAGCTTGTCCCCCGGGGGGTCCTACAATGAGCAGTTCTTC
j_gene: TRBJ1-2; v_gene: TRBV25-1; d_gene: .; abundance: .; CDR3aa: CASSEWGQNYGYTF; CDR3nt: TGTGCCAGCAGTGAATGGGGACAAAACTATGGCTACACCTTC
j_gene: TRBJ1-1; v_gene: TRBV9; d_gene: TRBD1; abundance: .; CDR3aa: CASSTSILGTEDTEAFF; CDR3nt: TGTGCCAGCAGCACCTCAATATTGGGGACAGAGGACACTGAAGCTTTCTTT
j_gene: TRBJ1-6; v_gene: TRBV5-1; d_gene: TRBD1; abundance: .; CDR3aa: CASSAAGTGGSPLHF; CDR3nt: TGCGCCAGCAGCGCAGCCGGGACAGGGGGATCACCCCTCCACTTT
j_gene: TRBJ2-7; v_gene: TRBV15; d_gene: .; abundance: large; CDR3aa: CATSRDRGRNSYEQYF; CDR3nt: TGTGCCACCAGCAGAGATCGGGGCAGAAACTCCTACGAGCAGTACTTC
j_gene: TRBJ2-1; v_gene: TRBV7-9; d_gene: .; abundance: .; CDR3aa: CASSFSVGEQFF; CDR3nt: TGTGCCAGCAGCTTTTCAGTGGGGGAGCAGTTCTTC
j_gene: TRBJ2-5; v_gene: TRBV6-5; d_gene: TRBD1; abundance: few; CDR3aa: CASSYSGGWETQYF; CDR3nt: TGTGCCAGCAGTTACTCAGGGGGCTGGGAGACCCAGTACTTC
j_gene: TRBJ2-1; v_gene: TRBV5-1; d_gene: TRBD2; abundance: .; CDR3aa: CASRTSPSDEQFF; CDR3nt: TGCGCCAGCAGGACTAGCCCCTCGGATGAGCAGTTCTTC
j_gene: TRBJ1-3; v_gene: TRBV6-4; d_gene: TRBD1; abundance: .; CDR3aa: CASSDSTRTGGEVENTIYF; CDR3nt: TGTGCCAGCAGTGACTCCACTCGGACAGGGGGCGAAGTAGAAAACACCATATATTTT
j_gene: TRBJ1-4; v_gene: TRBV5-1; d_gene: .; abundance: .; CDR3aa: CASSLDSREKLFF; CDR3nt: TGCGCCAGTAGCTTGGACAGTAGGGAAAAACTGTTTTTT
j_gene: TRBJ2-7; v_gene: TRBV5-1; d_gene: .; abundance: .; CDR3aa: CASSIGQPYEQYF; CDR3nt: TGCGCCAGCAGCATAGGACAACCCTACGAGCAGTACTTC
j_gene: TRBJ2-4; v_gene: TRBV25-1; d_gene: .; abundance: .; CDR3aa: CASSARVSMEDIQYF; CDR3nt: TGTGCCAGCAGTGCCAGGGTATCAATGGAGGACATTCAGTACTTC
j_gene: TRBJ2-1; v_gene: TRBV7-9; d_gene: .; abundance: .; CDR3aa: CASSPQTRFMADEQFF; CDR3nt: TGTGCCAGCTCCCCACAAACCAGGTTTATGGCAGATGAGCAGTTCTTC
j_gene: TRBJ1-2; v_gene: TRBV20-1; d_gene: .; abundance: .; CDR3aa: CSVRGGAGYTF; CDR3nt: TGCAGTGTCCGGGGTGGGGCGGGCTACACCTTC
j_gene: TRBJ1-1; v_gene: TRBV11-3; d_gene: TRBD1; abundance: .; CDR3aa: CASSLRTGAVEAFF; CDR3nt: TGTGCCAGCAGCTTACGGACAGGGGCGGTTGAAGCTTTCTTT
j_gene: TRBJ1-1; v_gene: TRBV6-5; d_gene: .; abundance: .; CDR3aa: CASGAGGAGNTEAFF; CDR3nt: TGTGCCAGCGGAGCGGGTGGGGCCGGGAACACTGAAGCTTTCTTT
j_gene: TRBJ2-1; v_gene: TRBV4-2; d_gene: .; abundance: .; CDR3aa: CASSPLEPAGGYYNNEQFF; CDR3nt: TGTGCCAGCAGCCCATTGGAGCCCGCCGGGGGCTATTACAACAATGAGCAGTTCTTC
j_gene: TRBJ2-1; v_gene: TRBV7-8; d_gene: TRBD1; abundance: .; CDR3aa: CASSSDRANEQFF; CDR3nt: TGTGCCAGCAGCTCGGACAGGGCGAATGAGCAGTTCTTC
j_gene: TRBJ2-7; v_gene: TRBV21-1; d_gene: .; abundance: .; CDR3aa: CASSKEAGRPYEQYF; CDR3nt: TGTGCCAGCAGCAAAGAGGCAGGGAGGCCCTACGAGCAGTACTTC
j_gene: TRBJ1-1; v_gene: TRBV19; d_gene: TRBD1; abundance: .; CDR3aa: CASSIGTANTEAFF; CDR3nt: TGTGCCAGTAGTATCGGGACAGCGAACACTGAAGCTTTCTTT
j_gene: TRBJ1-2; v_gene: TRBV15; d_gene: .; abundance: .; CDR3aa: CATSRDHGYTF; CDR3nt: TGTGCCACCAGCAGGGACCATGGCTACACCTTC
j_gene: TRBJ2-1; v_gene: TRBV6-5; d_gene: TRBD2; abundance: .; CDR3aa: CASRTSGPGEQFF; CDR3nt: TGTGCCAGCCGGACTAGCGGGCCGGGTGAGCAGTTCTTC
j_gene: TRBJ1-2; v_gene: TRBV6-5; d_gene: .; abundance: .; CDR3aa: CASSLGRNYGYTF; CDR3nt: TGTGCCAGCAGCCTCGGGAGGAACTATGGCTACACCTTC
j_gene: TRBJ2-1; v_gene: TRBV28; d_gene: TRBD2; abundance: .; CDR3aa: CASRHYSGNSYNEQFF; CDR3nt: TGTGCCAGCAGACACTATAGCGGGAACTCCTACAATGAGCAGTTCTTC
j_gene: TRBJ2-1; v_gene: TRBV5-6; d_gene: .; abundance: few; CDR3aa: CASSLVGNMNEQFF; CDR3nt: TGTGCCAGCAGCTTGGTCGGCAATATGAATGAGCAGTTCTTC
j_gene: TRBJ2-7; v_gene: TRBV5-1; d_gene: TRBD1; abundance: .; CDR3aa: CASSLAGQGVREQYF; CDR3nt: TGCGCCAGCAGCTTGGCCGGCCAGGGGGTCCGCGAGCAGTACTTC
j_gene: TRBJ1-5; v_gene: TRBV5-5; d_gene: .; abundance: .; CDR3aa: CASSLTNQPQHF; CDR3nt: TGTGCCAGCAGCTTGACGAATCAGCCCCAGCATTTT
j_gene: TRBJ2-2; v_gene: TRBV11-3; d_gene: .; abundance: .; CDR3aa: CASSLDLGGTYQNTGELFF; CDR3nt: TGTGCCAGCAGCTTAGATCTTGGGGGGACCTACCAAAACACCGGGGAGCTGTTTTTT
j_gene: TRBJ1-2; v_gene: TRBV29-1; d_gene: TRBD1; abundance: .; CDR3aa: CSCDRGLNYGYTF; CDR3nt: TGCAGCTGTGACAGGGGACTTAACTATGGCTACACCTTC
j_gene: TRBJ2-3; v_gene: TRBV6-4; d_gene: TRBD1; abundance: few; CDR3aa: CASSEGTGGSDTQYF; CDR3nt: TGTGCCAGCAGTGAAGGGACAGGGGGATCAGATACGCAGTATTTT
j_gene: TRBJ2-1; v_gene: TRBV2; d_gene: TRBD2; abundance: .; CDR3aa: CASSHGTSGNNEQFF; CDR3nt: TGTGCCAGCAGTCACGGGACTAGCGGGAACAATGAGCAGTTCTTC
j_gene: TRBJ2-1; v_gene: TRBV2; d_gene: .; abundance: .; CDR3aa: CASSETLEEFF; CDR3nt: TGTGCCAGCAGTGAAACCTTGGAAGAGTTCTTC
j_gene: TRBJ2-3; v_gene: TRBV4-1; d_gene: .; abundance: once; CDR3aa: CASSQEPPRGGGTDTQYF; CDR3nt: TGCGCCAGCAGCCAAGAGCCCCCCAGGGGAGGGGGCACAGATACGCAGTATTTT
j_gene: TRBJ2-3; v_gene: TRBV29-1; d_gene: .; abundance: .; CDR3aa: CSVEDRLSAYTQYF; CDR3nt: TGCAGCGTTGAAGATCGTCTTTCAGCTTATACGCAGTATTTT